These 16 T cell receptor beta chains came from one sample sequenced in a study of T cells in Graves' hyperthyroidism and ophthalmopathy. RNA transcripts gave rise to amplified TCR beta CDR3 regions. During a first-round RT-PCR of the TCR CDR3, the HTBI primer set was used. TCRdb recomputed calls from the multiplex PCR reads with MiXCR, one row per CDR3 protein. The repertoire holds hundreds of thousands of distinct CDR3 sequences, with approximately 15% as singletons. The specimen sequenced was blood. These receptors were taken from a woman aged 18-35 years with Graves' hyperthyroidism.

This clonotype occurred many times. The rearrangement links TRBV12-3 or TRBV12-4 to TRBJ1-2, with D uncertain. This CDR3 has 13 residues. V was clipped by 2 bases and J by 1 base, with 5 bases between them. The CDR3 DNA reads TGTGCCAGCAGTTTATCCCATAACTATGGCTACACCTTC. It yields the protein CASSLSHNYGYTF.

This clonotype occurred many times. J is TRBJ2-7 and V is TRBV2, with D possibly TRBD2 on 6 matching bases. V gave up 8 bases and J gave up 6 bases, with 23 bases separating them. The CDR3 spans 15 residues. The germline V gene has CDR1 SNHLY and CDR2 FYNNEI. CDR3 sequence: CASSEGGIGSAEQYF. The DNA for the CDR3 is TGTGCCAGCTCCGAGGGAGGTATCGGATCGGCCGAGCAGTACTTC.

The CDR3 is CASSFDRGYNSPLHF. In DNA form, the CDR3 reads TGCGCCAGCAGCTTTGACAGAGGTTATAATTCACCCCTCCACTTT. The chain combines TRBV5-1 with TRBJ1-6; a weak D match, TRBD1 (5 bases). From germline, CDR1 is SGHRS and CDR2 YFSETQ. This CDR3 is built from 15 residues. Trimming shortened V by 2 bases and J by 4 bases, and 10 bases separated the two germline ends.

This clonotype was seen at least ten times. The CDR3 nucleotides read TGTGCCAGCAGTTCGGCGGGGACAGGGCGCAATGAAAAACTGTTTTTT. Translating gives CASSSAGTGRNEKLFF. V and J are TRBV28 and TRBJ1-4; 9 bases fit TRBD1. Germline lookup yields CDR1 MDHEN and CDR2 SYDVKM. The J segment lost 5 bases and the V segment lost 4 bases, leaving 8 bases of the junction unmatched. The CDR3 is 16 amino acids. The full variable domain, its missing parts supplied by reference TRBV28 and TRBJ1-4, is DVKVTQSSRYLVKRTGEKVFLECVQDMDHENMFWYRQDPGLGLRLIYFSYDVKMKEKGDIPEGYSVSREKKERFSLILESASTNQTSMYLCASSSAGTGRNEKLFFGSGTQLSVL.

This clonotype came up many times. The chain is built from TRBV11-1 and TRBJ2-1, with D perhaps TRBD1 or TRBD2 (5 bases each). The CDR3 is made up of 14 amino acids. CDR1 and CDR2 from the germline V gene are SGHAT and FQDESV (reference sequence). Trimming cost V 3 bases and J 13 bases, with 19 bases left between them. The CDR3, as DNA: TGTGCCAGCAGCTTGGTGGGGACGGGGAGTTATCAGTTCTTC. Its protein is CASSLVGTGSYQFF.

This clonotype has at least ten counts. The rearrangement joins TRBV28 to TRBJ1-5, with unresolved D. The CDR3 loop spans 15 amino acids. Trimming left V 6 bases short and J 1 base short, with 13 bases between. Germline CDR1 reads MDHEN; CDR2 reads SYDVKM. The CDR3 region has the DNA TGTGCCAGCAGCCCCCTCGACTGGAGCAATCAGCCCCAGCATTTT. As protein: CASSPLDWSNQPQHF.

As to this clonotype: Mismatch with germline at one junction end may stem from a read error. The CDR3, as DNA: TGCAGTGGGGGCGGAGGCTATGGCTACGCCTTC. Translation gives CSGGGGYGYAF. The J gene is TRBJ1-2, the V gene TRBV20-1; a possible D gene is TRBD1 (5 bases). The CDR3 consists of 11 residues. Germline V gene data show CDR1 as DFQATT and CDR2 as SNEGSKA (reference sequence).

This clonotype was found many times. The gene calls are TRBV7-9 and TRBJ2-1; a possible D gene is TRBD2 (6 bases). The CDR3 runs 15 residues. V lost 1 base, J lost 7 bases, and 14 bases lay in between. Germline assignment: CDR1 SEHNR and CDR2 FQNEAQ (reference sequence). CDR3 in amino acids: CASSLVAVSGNEQFF. For the CDR3, the DNA is TGTGCCAGCAGCTTAGTAGCGGTCTCCGGGAATGAGCAGTTCTTC.

Only one count was recorded for this clonotype. This rearrangement joins TRBV10-1 to TRBJ2-3; D is ambiguous. This CDR3 contains 14 residues. CDR1 and CDR2 from the germline V gene are WNHNN and SYGVQD (reference sequence). Trimming left V 5 bases short and J 4 bases short, with 13 bases between. In nucleotides, the CDR3 is TGCGCCAGCAGTCTAGGTGATGCGGCAGATACGCAGTATTTT. Its protein product is CASSLGDAADTQYF.

This clonotype was detected many times. This chain connects TRBV18 to TRBJ2-5, with TRBD2 matching 10 bases. Germline-derived CDR1 and CDR2 are KGHSH and LQKENI. CDR3 size: 14 residues. V trimming: 3 bases; J trimming: 4 bases; junction bases outside the gene matches: 2. CDR3: CASSPWTSGETQYF. The CDR3 coding sequence is TGTGCCAGCTCACCTTGGACTAGCGGAGAGACCCAGTACTTC.

This clonotype showed up many times. The J gene is TRBJ2-1, the V gene TRBV6-1; no firm D call. The CDR3 extends over 14 amino acids. Germline assignment: CDR1 MNHNS and CDR2 SASEGT. Trimming took off 5 bases at V and 6 bases at J, with 14 bases between the two ends. In DNA form, the CDR3 reads TGTGCCAGCAGTCCGCCCGGGCAGACCAATGAGCAGTTCTTC. The encoded protein is CASSPPGQTNEQFF.

This clonotype has only a few counts. V and J are TRBV25-1 and TRBJ2-3; 16 positions agree with TRBD2. Per the germline V gene, CDR1 is MGHDK and CDR2 is SYGVNS. With V trimmed by 3 bases and J by 5 bases, 8 bases remained unmatched. The CDR3 extends over 18 amino acids. The CDR3 spells CASSDLTGTSGRVDTQYF. The CDR3, as DNA: TGTGCCAGCAGTGACCTTACCGGGACTAGCGGGAGGGTAGATACGCAGTATTTT.

The sample holds many counts of this clonotype. The chain uses TRBV20-1 and TRBJ2-3; 12 bases agree with TRBD2. CDR3 length: 17 amino acids. Germline V gene lookup returns CDR1 DFQATT and CDR2 SNEGSKA (reference sequence). V dropped 3 bases and J dropped 0; count of bases not matched to a gene: 7. In nucleotides, the CDR3 is TGCAGTGCTAGTCTAGCGGGAGGGGGCCTTAGCACAGATACGCAGTATTTT. Translated: CSASLAGGGLSTDTQYF.

This chain joins TRBV6-5 and TRBJ1-5; tentatively, D is TRBD1 (6 bases). The CDR3 sequence is 16 residues long. V was clipped by 4 bases and J by 6 bases, with 19 bases between them. Germline CDR1 and CDR2: MNHEY and SVGAGI. CDR3 sequence (DNA): TGTGCCAGCAGTTGCGACGGTGAAACAGGGTTTCAGCCCCAGCATTTT. Amino acid sequence: CASSCDGETGFQPQHF.

The chain is built from TRBV7-9 and TRBJ2-4; D is possibly TRBD1 (5 bases). Per germline, CDR1 SEHNR and CDR2 FQNEAQ (reference sequence). V was pared by 3 bases and J by 0 bases, with 9 bases between. This CDR3 has 15 residues. The CDR3 region has the DNA TGTGCCAGCAGCTTGGTTCAGGGAGCCAAAAACATTCAGTACTTC. Its translation: CASSLVQGAKNIQYF.

There are many counts of this clonotype. The rearrangement joins TRBV27 to TRBJ2-1; no clear D gene. The CDR3 is 16 amino acids. V was shortened by 5 bases and J by 5 bases, with 19 bases between the two germline ends. Germline V gene data show CDR1 as MNHEY and CDR2 as SMNVEV (reference sequence). The CDR3 sequence: CASSLRFAYFHNEQFF. As DNA, the CDR3 is TGTGCCAGCAGTCTAAGGTTTGCGTATTTTCACAATGAGCAGTTCTTC.